The T cell receptor beta chain under discussion was sequenced for a study of TIL therapy for anti-PD-1-resistant metastatic lung cancer. The time point here: pre-treatment sample, taken before nivolumab and TIL therapy. The tumor samples were excised metastases, mostly pleural nodules or supraclavicular lymph nodes. This was the immunoSEQ v3 assay. Here immunoSEQ multiplex PCR was the method, and the copy in TCRdb shows in-frame clones only, minus some. This sample has about 25,000 clones; around 77% occur once, and the top ten carry about 7.4%. Only a few counts were recorded for this clone. CDR1 and CDR2 (germline): SGDLS, YYNGEE. CDR3 length: 12 residues. V shed 7 bases and J 9 bases; nucleotides not matched to a gene: 7.

The gene calls are TRBV9 and TRBJ2-1; 7 bases match TRBD2. The material sequenced was tumor tissue, taken at baseline. This TCR was recovered from a person between 25 and 79 years old with non-small cell lung cancer. CDR3 in DNA: TGTGCCAGCCGGGGGGAGGGAAGTGAGCAGTTCTTC. Translated: CASRGEGSEQFF.